This record looks at one T cell receptor beta chain sequence and its context. Its antigen is unknown. CDR1 is SGHRS, CDR2 YFSETQ, per germline. V shed 0 bases and J 4 bases; nucleotides not matched to a gene: 6. The CDR3 consists of 16 residues. The data were produced by immunoSEQ multiplex PCR, yet TCRdb's version contains in-frame clones alone and is incomplete. The sample has around 35,000 clones, around 90% seen once. This sample is drawn from a study of T cells in localized non-small cell lung cancer. Notes on the study in general: A median of roughly 57 clones ranked among the top 100 in tumor appeared in adjacent lung. Prolonged overall survival went with higher T cell density in the blood. Uninvolved adjacent lung had more T cell clonality than any other tissue, topping tumor. Since sequencing was restricted to only one region of the tumor, intratumor heterogeneity remains a possibility.

Specimen: peripheral blood, collected before any cancer treatment. The clonotype comes from a woman aged 40-75 years with stage I lung adenocarcinoma. The chain is built from TRBV5-1 and TRBJ1-3; 8 bases map to TRBD1. CDR3 in amino acids: CASSLGQGHGGNTIYF. The CDR3 nucleotides are TGCGCCAGCAGCTTGGGACAGGGGCACGGCGGAAACACCATATATTTT.